This TCR beta chain derives from a study of Graves' ophthalmopathy and Graves' hyperthyroidism. Findings and limits, study-wide: A 13-signature model separated ophthalmopathy from stable hyperthyroidism, reaching around 88% sensitivity and roughly 82% specificity cross-validated.

With regard to this clonotype: Its specificity is not known.

Amplification from RNA transcripts yielded the TCR beta CDR3 regions. First-round RT-PCR used HTBI primers; second-round multiplex PCR followed. TCRdb used MiXCR to reprocess the multiplex PCR reads, holding one entry per CDR3 protein. This table has about 220,000 distinct CDR3 sequences, about 22% appearing once. Per the germline V gene, CDR1 is MDHEN and CDR2 is SYDVKM. V lost 7 bases and J lost 6; bases outside the gene matches: 7. The CDR3 is 13 residues long. Sequencing used peripheral blood. The chain links TRBV28 to TRBJ2-7; 9 bases align to TRBD1. The receptor comes from a woman between 50 and 59 years old with Graves' ophthalmopathy. The CDR3 here is CASNGQGFSEQYF. The DNA of the CDR3 is TGTGCCAGCAACGGACAGGGGTTCTCCGAGCAGTACTTC. Filled out from reference TRBV28 and TRBJ2-7, the complete variable domain reads DVKVTQSSRYLVKRTGEKVFLECVQDMDHENMFWYRQDPGLGLRLIYFSYDVKMKEKGDIPEGYSVSREKKERFSLILESASTNQTSMYLCASNGQGFSEQYFGPGTRLTVT.